One sample yielded the 12 T cell receptor beta chains listed below, sequenced in a study of T cells in Graves' hyperthyroidism and ophthalmopathy. Amplified regions were TCR beta CDR3 sequences from RNA transcripts. HTBI primers were the set used in a first-round RT-PCR of the TCR CDR3. TCRdb fed the multiplex PCR reads into MiXCR, producing one record per CDR3 protein. The sample has hundreds of thousands of distinct CDR3 sequences; around 15% are singletons. Sequencing was performed on blood. These TCRs come from a woman aged 50 to 60 with Graves' ophthalmopathy.

The V and J genes are TRBV29-1 and TRBJ2-7; the match to TRBD1 covers 8 bases. CDR1 and CDR2 from the germline V gene are SQVTM and ANQGSEA. CDR3 length: 12 amino acids. In DNA, the CDR3 is TGCAGTGTTTACCCACAGGGGGACGAGCAGTACTTC. This codes for CSVYPQGDEQYF.

This clonotype was counted many times. This chain joins TRBV28 and TRBJ1-5; 8 bases agree with TRBD1. Trimming took 5 bases from V and 6 from J; bases not matched to a gene: 9. The CDR3 is 15 residues long. Germline-derived CDR1 and CDR2 are MDHEN and SYDVKM. The CDR3 nucleotides are TGTGCCAGCAGTGAACGGACAGGGTTTGGTCAGCCCCAGCATTTT. Protein sequence: CASSERTGFGQPQHF. The variable domain in full, with the rest retrieved from reference TRBV28 and TRBJ1-5, is DVKVTQSSRYLVKRTGEKVFLECVQDMDHENMFWYRQDPGLGLRLIYFSYDVKMKEKGDIPEGYSVSREKKERFSLILESASTNQTSMYLCASSERTGFGQPQHFGDGTRLSIL.

This clonotype was observed at least ten times. The genes are TRBV20-1 and TRBJ1-2; D is unclear. Germline V gives CDR1 DFQATT, CDR2 SNEGSKA (reference sequence). The CDR3 length is 12 residues. Trimming removed 3 bases at V and 2 bases at J, with 7 bases between. The CDR3 bases are TGCAGTGCTAGTGCGGACAACTATGGCTACACCTTC. It codes for CSASADNYGYTF.

This clonotype was recorded at least ten times. The chain links TRBV27 to TRBJ2-3; 7 bases map to TRBD2. Germline CDR1 MNHEY, CDR2 SMNVEV (reference sequence). The CDR3 consists of 17 residues. The J segment lost 0 bases and the V segment lost 2 bases, leaving 8 bases of the junction unmatched. CDR3 loop: CASSLKIAGLSTDTQYF. CDR3 in DNA: TGTGCCAGCAGTTTAAAGATAGCGGGCCTTAGCACAGATACGCAGTATTTT.

The chain couples TRBV7-2 to TRBJ1-3, with a tentative D call TRBD1 (6 bases). CDR3 length equals 13 residues. From germline, CDR1 is SGHTA and CDR2 FQGNSA. V lost 4 bases and J 4 bases, leaving 8 bases between the germline ends. The DNA of the CDR3 is TGTGCCAGCAGCTGGGACAACGGAAACACCATATATTTT. Protein: CASSWDNGNTIYF.

V gene TRBV20-1 combines with J gene TRBJ1-1, with a weak D call TRBD1 (6 bases). The CDR3 is made up of 12 amino acids. The V gene lost 3 bases and the J gene lost 5 bases, with 10 bases spanning the gap. In germline, CDR1 is DFQATT, CDR2 SNEGSKA (reference sequence). CDR3 in amino acids: CSASYQGTEAFF. CDR3 DNA: TGCAGTGCTAGTTATCAGGGGACTGAAGCTTTCTTT.

In its sample, this clonotype was seen many times. The chain employs TRBV10-3 and TRBJ2-3; 8 nucleotides agree with TRBD2. V lost 4 bases to trimming and J lost 2 bases; unmatched junction nucleotides: 8. The V gene's germline CDR1 is ENHRY and CDR2 SYGVKD. This CDR3 spans 16 amino acids. The CDR3: CAISGIAGILTDTQYF. CDR3 bases: TGTGCCATCAGTGGGATAGCGGGAATTCTCACAGATACGCAGTATTTT.

This clonotype was counted ten times or more. The chain joins TRBV29-1 to TRBJ2-7; tentatively, D is TRBD1 (5 bases). The germline CDR1 and CDR2 sequences are SQVTM and ANQGSEA. The CDR3 totals 14 residues. V lost 0 bases, J lost 7 bases, and 16 bases lay in between. DNA for the CDR3: TGCAGCGTTGAAGATCTAAGCAGGGTGTGGGAGCAGTACTTC. Translated: CSVEDLSRVWEQYF.

This clonotype was detected many times. The J gene is TRBJ2-2, the V gene TRBV28; TRBD2 matches at 7 bases. Germline V lookup: CDR1 MDHEN, CDR2 SYDVKM. With V trimmed by 3 bases and J by 6 bases, 13 bases remained unmatched. The CDR3 is made up of 17 amino acids. CDR3 bases: TGTGCCAGCAGTTTCCTTTCGGGAGGTTCCCCCGCCGGGGAGCTGTTTTTT. Protein sequence: CASSFLSGGSPAGELFF.

The chain has TRBV9 and TRBJ2-1; the D gene is possibly TRBD2 (6 bases). The V end was cut by 0 bases, the J end by 2 bases, with 12 bases between. CDR3 length: 16 amino acids. In germline, CDR1 is SGDLS, CDR2 YYNGEE. CDR3 sequence (DNA): TGTGCCAGCAGCGTAGTAGGAGGGTCCGCCTACAATGAGCAGTTCTTC. Protein: CASSVVGGSAYNEQFF.

This clonotype was recorded at least ten times. The chain joins TRBV28 to TRBJ2-1, with D perhaps given as TRBD1 or TRBD2 (5 bases each). The V end was cut by 6 bases, the J end by 8 bases, with 20 bases between. From germline, CDR1 is MDHEN and CDR2 SYDVKM. This CDR3 has 15 residues. CDR3 in amino acids: CASSAPGRNSDEQFF. In nucleotides, the CDR3 is TGTGCCAGCAGCGCCCCGGGACGGAACTCAGATGAGCAGTTCTTC.

This clonotype was observed a few times. The rearrangement joins TRBV6-5 to TRBJ1-1, with a possible D match to TRBD1 (5 bases). This CDR3 is built from 16 residues. The ends were cut back, 0 bases at V and 0 bases at J, with 11 bases in the middle. Germline assignment: CDR1 MNHEY and CDR2 SVGAGI. The DNA of the CDR3 is TGTGCCAGCAGTTACTCAAAGGGGTCATTGAACACTGAAGCTTTCTTT. It translates to CASSYSKGSLNTEAFF.